The clone carrying this T cell receptor (beta chain) has just one count. Original methodology: Quantification of nucleated cells was approximated via reference gene primer amplification. TCRdb's copy holds only in-frame clones and misses some; the assay was immunoSEQ multiplex PCR. The DNA gave D and trimming, while V, J and clone size come from that table. The sample lists about 290,000 clones, around four fifths seen once, with around 4.2% in the top ten. The CDR3 sequence is 17 residues long. Germline V gene sequence: CDR1 LGHDT, CDR2 YNNKEL (reference sequence). V dropped 5 bases and J dropped 6 bases, with 23 bases sitting between them. The sample comes from a study of blood T cell repertoires in COVID-19. Overall study: The United States, Italy and Spain were the sources of the acute and convalescent COVID-19 samples. Nucleic acid was either cDNA or gDNA, and it came from T cells, B-cell-depleted T cells, or PBMCs.

The chain couples TRBV3-1 (or the pseudogene TRBV3-2) to TRBJ1-5, with a tentative D call TRBD1 (5 bases). This sequence originates from a woman between 45 and 60 years old with active or convalescent COVID-19. The sequencing input was peripheral blood. The CDR3 region has the DNA TGTGCCAGCAGCGCATCTCCCGCAGGGCGAATGAGTCAGCCCCAGCATTTT. It yields the protein CASSASPAGRMSQPQHF.